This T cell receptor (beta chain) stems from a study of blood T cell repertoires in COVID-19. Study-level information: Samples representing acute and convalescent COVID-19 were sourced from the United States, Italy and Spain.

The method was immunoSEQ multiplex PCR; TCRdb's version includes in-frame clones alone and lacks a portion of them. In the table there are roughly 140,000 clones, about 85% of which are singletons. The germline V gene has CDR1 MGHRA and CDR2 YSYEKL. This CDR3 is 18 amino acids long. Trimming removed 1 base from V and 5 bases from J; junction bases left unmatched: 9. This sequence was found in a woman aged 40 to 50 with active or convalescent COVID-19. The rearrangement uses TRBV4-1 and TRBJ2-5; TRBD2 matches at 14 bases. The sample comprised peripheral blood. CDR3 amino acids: CASSQGRGLAGGRETQYF. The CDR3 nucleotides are TGCGCCAGCAGCCAAGGGCGCGGACTAGCGGGGGGACGGGAGACCCAGTACTTC.